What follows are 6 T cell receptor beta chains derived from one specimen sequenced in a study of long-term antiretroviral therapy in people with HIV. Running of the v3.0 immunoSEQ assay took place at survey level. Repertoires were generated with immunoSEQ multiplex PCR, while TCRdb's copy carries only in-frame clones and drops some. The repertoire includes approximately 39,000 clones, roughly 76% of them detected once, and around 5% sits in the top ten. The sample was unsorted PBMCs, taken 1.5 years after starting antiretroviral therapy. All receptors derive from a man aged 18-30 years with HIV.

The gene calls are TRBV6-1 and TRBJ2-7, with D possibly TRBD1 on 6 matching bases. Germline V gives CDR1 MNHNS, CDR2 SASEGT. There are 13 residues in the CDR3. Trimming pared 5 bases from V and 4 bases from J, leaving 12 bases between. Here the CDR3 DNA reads TGTGCCAGCAGTCGGCAGGGGCCTTACGAGCAGTACTTC. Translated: CASSRQGPYEQYF.

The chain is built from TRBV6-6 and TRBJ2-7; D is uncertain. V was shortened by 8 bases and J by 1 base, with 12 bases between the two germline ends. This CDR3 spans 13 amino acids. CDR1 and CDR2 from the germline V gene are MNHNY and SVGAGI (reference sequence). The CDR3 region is CASSKRQSYEQYF. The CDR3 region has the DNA TGTGCCAGCTCGAAGCGTCAATCCTACGAGCAGTACTTC.

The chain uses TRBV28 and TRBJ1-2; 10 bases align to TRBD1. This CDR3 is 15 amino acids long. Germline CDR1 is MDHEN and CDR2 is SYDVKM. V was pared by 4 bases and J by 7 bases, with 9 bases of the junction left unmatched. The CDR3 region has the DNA TGTGCCAGCAGTTCGACAGGGGGCAGGGCGAGTGGCTACACCTTC. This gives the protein CASSSTGGRASGYTF.

CDR3 in amino acids: CASSEFAQGAKKEKLFF. The CDR3 DNA follows: TGTGCCAGCAGTGAGTTCGCACAGGGGGCGAAGAAGGAAAAACTGTTTTTT. The chain couples TRBV25-1 to TRBJ1-4, with 9 bases that match TRBD1. The CDR3 has 17 residues. Germline CDR1 is MGHDK and CDR2 is SYGVNS. The J segment lost 8 bases and the V segment lost 3 bases, leaving 13 bases of the junction unmatched.

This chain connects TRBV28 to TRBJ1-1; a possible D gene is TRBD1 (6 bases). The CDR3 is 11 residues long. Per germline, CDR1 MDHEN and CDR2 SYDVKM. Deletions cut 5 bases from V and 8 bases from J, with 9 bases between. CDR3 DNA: TGTGCCAGCAGTGGACAGTTCGAAGCTTTCTTT. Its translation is CASSGQFEAFF.

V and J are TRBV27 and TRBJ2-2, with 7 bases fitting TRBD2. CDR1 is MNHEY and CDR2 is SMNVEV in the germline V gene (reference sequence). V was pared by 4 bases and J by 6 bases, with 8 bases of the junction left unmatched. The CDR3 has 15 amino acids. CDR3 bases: TGTGCCAGCAGTTCTCCCGGGAGCGGGGCCGGGGAGCTGTTTTTT. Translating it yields CASSSPGSGAGELFF.